This T cell receptor (beta chain) was retrieved from a study of blood T cell repertoires in COVID-19. The method was immunoSEQ multiplex PCR; TCRdb's version includes in-frame clones alone and lacks a portion of them. The sample includes some 290,000 clones, about nine tenths of them seen just once. The age range of participants was about 18 to 100 years, with residence in about two dozen US areas. With 3 bases clipped from V and 6 bases from J, the junction kept 10 bases outside the gene matches. The length of the CDR3 is 16 residues. Looked up from germline, CDR1 is SGHTS and CDR2 is YDEGEE. The table lists this clone with a few counts.

The chain has TRBV5-8 and TRBJ1-5; 9 bases line up with TRBD1. The receptor's source is a woman between 35 and 50 years old with acute COVID-19. The sequenced sample consisted of PBMCs or T cells enriched from blood (not recorded which). The DNA of the CDR3 is TGTGCCAGCAGCTCGCCGACAGGGGGAGGGAGTCAGCCCCAGCATTTT. Protein: CASSSPTGGGSQPQHF.